Following are 6 T cell receptor beta chains from one sample sequenced in a study of identical twins. TCRdb used MiXCR to reprocess the 5' RACE reads, holding one entry per CDR3 protein. This table has approximately 700,000 distinct CDR3 sequences, 18% appearing once. The same sample was also studied in work on T cells expressing NK-cell markers.

The sample consisted of PBMCs. Receptor source: a woman in her late teens or twenties in good health.

The CDR3 spells CASTRGGNNSPLHF. DNA for the CDR3: TGTGCCAGCACAAGGGGGGGCAATAATTCACCCCTCCACTTT. The chain combines TRBV6-1 with TRBJ1-6, with D possibly TRBD1 on 6 matching bases. V gave up 7 bases and J gave up 5 bases, with 12 bases separating them. The germline V gene encodes CDR1 MNHNS and CDR2 SASEGT. This CDR3 comprises 14 residues.

This clonotype was observed many times. This chain connects TRBV20-1 to TRBJ2-1; D not certain. The germline V and J ends were trimmed by 5 bases and 7 bases, with 9 bases remaining between them. CDR3 size: 11 residues. Germline values: CDR1 DFQATT, CDR2 SNEGSKA (reference sequence). The CDR3 DNA reads TGCAGTGCTCCGTCGTATAATGAGCAGTTCTTC. Translation: CSAPSYNEQFF.

This clonotype has only a few counts. The chain joins TRBV18 to TRBJ1-1; 8 nucleotides line up with TRBD1. Trimming at V came to 1 base and at J to 8 bases, leaving 6 bases not matched to a gene. The CDR3 contains 14 residues. Germline V gene lookup returns CDR1 KGHSH and CDR2 LQKENI. CDR3 sequence: CASSPLQGDGEAFF. Written as DNA, the CDR3 is TGTGCCAGCTCACCACTACAGGGGGATGGGGAAGCTTTCTTT.

This chain links TRBV9 with TRBJ1-3; D may be TRBD1 (5 bases). CDR1 and CDR2 from the germline V gene are SGDLS and YYNGEE. The ends were cut back, 3 bases at V and 0 bases at J, with 10 bases in the middle. CDR3 length: 15 residues. This CDR3 reads CASSAGTSSGNTIYF. The CDR3 DNA is TGTGCCAGCAGCGCCGGGACTAGCTCTGGAAACACCATATATTTT.

About this clonotype itself: Its ends do not fully match the called genes, so a read error is possible. The chain carries TRBV6-2 or TRBV6-3 and TRBJ2-3; TRBD2 aligns across 10 bases. The length of the CDR3 is 15 residues. Per germline, CDR1 MNHEY and CDR2 SVGEGT. In DNA, the CDR3 is TGTGCTAGCAGCTACGGACTAGCGGACACAGATACGCAGTATTTT. This codes for CASSYGLADTDTQYF.

V usage is TRBV5-1 and J usage is TRBJ2-1, with 7 bases identical to TRBD2. Germline CDR1 reads SGHRS; CDR2 reads YFSETQ. V dropped 4 bases and J dropped 0; count of bases not matched to a gene: 7. The CDR3 consists of 16 residues. The CDR3 region is CASSVGGGVSYNEQFF. In nucleotides, the CDR3 is TGCGCCAGCAGCGTAGGTGGGGGGGTCTCCTACAATGAGCAGTTCTTC.